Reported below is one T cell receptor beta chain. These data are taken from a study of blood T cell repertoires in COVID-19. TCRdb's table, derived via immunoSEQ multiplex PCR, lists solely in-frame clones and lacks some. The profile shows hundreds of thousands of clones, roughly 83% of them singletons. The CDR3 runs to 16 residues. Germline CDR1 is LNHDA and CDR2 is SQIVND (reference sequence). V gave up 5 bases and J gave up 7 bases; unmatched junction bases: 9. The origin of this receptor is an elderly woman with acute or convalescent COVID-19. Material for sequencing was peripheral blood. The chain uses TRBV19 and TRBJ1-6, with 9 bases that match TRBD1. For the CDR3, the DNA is TGTGCCAGTAGTCCCGCTGCCGGGACAGGGAATTCACCCCTCCACTTT. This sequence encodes CASSPAAGTGNSPLHF.